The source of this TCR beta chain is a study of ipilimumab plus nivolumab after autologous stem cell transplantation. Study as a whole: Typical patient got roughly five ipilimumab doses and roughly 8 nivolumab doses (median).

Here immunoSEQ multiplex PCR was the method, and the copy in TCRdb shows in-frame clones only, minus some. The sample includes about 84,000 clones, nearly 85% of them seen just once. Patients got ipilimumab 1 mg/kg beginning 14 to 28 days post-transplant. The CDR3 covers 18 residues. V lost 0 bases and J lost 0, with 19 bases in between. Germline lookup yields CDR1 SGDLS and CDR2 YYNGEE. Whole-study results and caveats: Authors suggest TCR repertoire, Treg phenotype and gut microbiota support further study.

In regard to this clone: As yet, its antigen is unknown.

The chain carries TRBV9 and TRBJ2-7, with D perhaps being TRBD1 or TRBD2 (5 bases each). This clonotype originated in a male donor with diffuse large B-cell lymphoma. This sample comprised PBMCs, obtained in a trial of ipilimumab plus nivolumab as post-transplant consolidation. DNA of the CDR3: TGTGCCAGCAGCGTAGGGGCAGGTGGGGGATCAAGCTCCTACGAGCAGTACTTC. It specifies CASSVGAGGGSSSYEQYF.